One sample yielded the 10 T cell receptor beta chains listed below, sequenced in a study of control samples from healthy donors and cancer patients. Assay used: immunoSEQ multiplex PCR; TCRdb lists only in-frame clones, some missing. This sample has 45,000 to 60,000 clones, with less than 95% found just once. The sample comprised blood. The source of these receptors is a man aged 25 to 40 in good health.

The chain couples TRBV11-1 to TRBJ1-5, with TRBD1 identical over 8 bases. J lost 5 bases, V lost 3 bases, and 3 bases had no gene match. The CDR3 has 14 amino acids. CDR1 and CDR2 (germline): SGHAT, FQDESV (reference sequence). CDR3 sequence reads: CASSLAGGDQPQHF. The CDR3 region has the DNA TGTGCCAGCAGCTTGGCAGGGGGCGATCAGCCCCAGCATTTT.

The chain uses TRBV6-5 and TRBJ1-4; D unresolved. Trimming removed 6 bases at V and 6 bases at J, with 14 bases between. Germline CDR1 is MNHEY and CDR2 is SVGAGI. This CDR3 is built from 14 residues. The CDR3 nucleotides are TGTGCCAGCAGCCCCCGGGCCGCGGATGAAAAACTGTTTTTT. Its protein is CASSPRAADEKLFF.

V is TRBV19 and J is TRBJ2-7; no definite D call. The CDR3 has 13 amino acids. Trimming pared 5 bases from V and 7 bases from J, leaving 15 bases between. CDR1 is LNHDA and CDR2 is SQIVND in the germline V gene (reference sequence). The CDR3 loop is CASSARTPWEQYF. CDR3 nucleotides: TGTGCCAGTAGTGCTCGGACCCCTTGGGAGCAGTACTTC.

This chain links TRBV10-1 with TRBJ1-1; D not resolved. The CDR3 has 13 residues. Between the trimmed V and J ends, which lost 6 bases and 3 bases, there was a span of 11 bases. Germline V gene sequence: CDR1 WNHNN, CDR2 SYGVQD (reference sequence). CDR3: CASRRGRDTEAFF. The CDR3 DNA reads as TGCGCCAGCAGAAGAGGAAGGGACACTGAAGCTTTCTTT.

This clone has only one observation. The rearrangement links TRBV15 to TRBJ1-1; D is perhaps TRBD1 (5 bases). V was pared by 1 base and J by 4 bases, with 16 bases between. Germline V gene data show CDR1 as LNHNV and CDR2 as YYDKDF (reference sequence). The CDR3 is made up of 16 amino acids. CDR3 in DNA: TGTGCCACCAGCAGAGTGTTTTTTCCGGGGGGCACTGAAGCTTTCTTT. It specifies CATSRVFFPGGTEAFF. The full variable domain, completed using reference TRBV15 and TRBJ1-1, is DAMVIQNPRYQVTQFGKPVTLSCSQTLNHNVMYWYQQKSSQAPKLLFHYYDKDFNNEADTPDNFQSRRPNTSFCFLDIRSPGLGDTAMYLCATSRVFFPGGTEAFFGQGTRLTVV.

The chain recombines TRBV29-1 with TRBJ2-5; no firm D call. Trimming stripped 1 base from V and 5 bases from J, with 8 bases between. Germline assignment: CDR1 SQVTM and CDR2 ANQGSEA. The CDR3 sequence is 12 residues long. CDR3 sequence: CSVEGIEETQYF. The DNA for the CDR3 is TGCAGCGTTGAAGGTATTGAGGAGACCCAGTACTTC.

This chain links TRBV3-1 (or the pseudogene TRBV3-2) with TRBJ2-4; TRBD1 matches 7 bases. The junction had 3 bases not matched to a gene; V was cut back by 4 bases and J by 0 bases. Germline CDR1 reads LGHDT; CDR2 reads YNNKEL (reference sequence). CDR3 size: 15 residues. The CDR3 DNA reads TGTGCCAGCAGCCCGGGGACAGTAGCCAAAAACATTCAGTACTTC. Residues: CASSPGTVAKNIQYF.

CDR3 bases: TGTGCCAGCAGTACCCGGGACAGGGGCTTCAATCAGCCCCAGCATTTT. This codes for CASSTRDRGFNQPQHF. The chain is built from TRBV2 and TRBJ1-5, with TRBD1 matching over 10 bases. The germline V gene has CDR1 SNHLY and CDR2 FYNNEI. This CDR3 region has 16 residues. Unmatched junction bases numbered 7, after V lost 5 bases and J lost 3 bases.

This clone was found once. This rearrangement joins TRBV3-1 (or the pseudogene TRBV3-2) to TRBJ1-3; D is undetermined. CDR1 and CDR2 from the germline V gene are LGHDT and YNNKEL (reference sequence). The CDR3 runs to 17 residues. Deletions cut 8 bases from V and 0 bases from J, with 20 bases between. The CDR3 loop is CASRLGPYRSSGNTIYF. For the CDR3, the DNA is TGTGCCAGCCGGCTCGGCCCATATAGGAGCTCTGGAAACACCATATATTTT.

The gene calls are TRBV11-3 and TRBJ2-7; 7 bases match TRBD2. CDR1 is SGHNT and CDR2 is YENEEA in the germline V gene. The CDR3 runs to 14 residues. V lost 1 base, J lost 6 bases, and 6 bases stayed unmatched. CDR3 sequence: CASSLGGGGGEQYF. CDR3 DNA: TGTGCCAGCAGCTTAGGGGGCGGGGGTGGCGAGCAGTACTTC.